Here is one T cell receptor (beta chain) with its context. TCRdb re-called the RACE reads through MiXCR, storing one row per CDR3 protein. The sample shows tens of thousands of distinct CDR3 sequences, more than 9.5% of them seen only once. This record comes from a study of human T cells and chemical hapten exposure. The CDR3 runs to 13 residues. Trimming took off 8 bases at V and 7 bases at J, with 17 bases between the two ends. As for time point: patch test 3, about 24 weeks after DPC sensitization. Indicated treatment: therapeutic diphenylcyclopropenone sensitization with weekly scalp DPC. Blood draws preceded each patch test application.

The rearrangement links TRBV12-3 or TRBV12-4 to TRBJ1-2, with TRBD1 as a possible D gene (5 bases). The sample here was whole blood, taken in connection with sensitization to the hapten diphenylcyclopropenone (DPC). The sequence came from a woman aged 40 to 50 with alopecia areata. Some clones in this sample may be carry-over from other donors' samples. In DNA, the CDR3 is TGTGCCAGCTCTGCACCGGGGGGAGGTGGCTACACCTTC. Translated, it gives CASSAPGGGGYTF.